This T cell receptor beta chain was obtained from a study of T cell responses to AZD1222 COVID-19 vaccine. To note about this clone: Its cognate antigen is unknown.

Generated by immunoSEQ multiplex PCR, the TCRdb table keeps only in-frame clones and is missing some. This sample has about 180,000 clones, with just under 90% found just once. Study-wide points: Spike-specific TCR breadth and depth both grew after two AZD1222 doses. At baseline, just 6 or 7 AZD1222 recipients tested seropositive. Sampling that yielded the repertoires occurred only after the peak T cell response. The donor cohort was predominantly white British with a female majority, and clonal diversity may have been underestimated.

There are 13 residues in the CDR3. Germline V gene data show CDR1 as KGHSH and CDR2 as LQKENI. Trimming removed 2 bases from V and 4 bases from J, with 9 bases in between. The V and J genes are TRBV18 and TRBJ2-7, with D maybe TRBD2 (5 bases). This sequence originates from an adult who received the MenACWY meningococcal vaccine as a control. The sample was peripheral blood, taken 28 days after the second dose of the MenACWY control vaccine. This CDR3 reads CASSPVGEYEQYF. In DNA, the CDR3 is TGTGCCAGCTCACCAGTCGGGGAGTACGAGCAGTACTTC.